Listed here are 12 T cell receptor beta chains from one sample, sequenced in a study of tumor T cells in aggressive B-cell lymphoma. Sequencing was performed with immunoSEQ multiplex PCR; in TCRdb, only in-frame clones are kept and a portion is missing. The sample has some 2,000 clones; 94% are singletons. Material: tumor tissue. These receptors came from an adult with diffuse large B cell lymphoma.

The CDR3 DNA sequence: TGCGCCAGCAGCCAAGATCCCGGGACAGGACTATACGAGCAGTACTTC. It is translated as CASSQDPGTGLYEQYF. V and J are TRBV4-1 and TRBJ2-7, with 8 bases that match TRBD1. The CDR3 totals 16 residues. J lost 4 bases, V lost 0 bases, and 8 bases had no gene match. The germline CDR1 and CDR2 sequences are MGHRA and YSYEKL.

The chain is built from TRBV2 and TRBJ2-5; D perhaps matches TRBD2 (5 bases). Germline CDR1 and CDR2: SNHLY and FYNNEI. The CDR3 has 14 residues. V was pared by 5 bases and J by 1 base, with 11 bases between. CDR3 coding DNA: TGTGCCAGCAGTCGAGGAGGATTCCAAGAGACCCAGTACTTC. Its translation: CASSRGGFQETQYF. The variable domain in full, completed from reference TRBV2 and TRBJ2-5, reads EPEVTQTPSHQVTQMGQEVILRCVPISNHLYFYWYRQILGQKVEFLVSFYNNEISEKSEIFDDQFSVERPDGSNFTLKIRSTKLEDSAMYFCASSRGGFQETQYFGPGTRLLVL.

The chain carries TRBV5-4 and TRBJ1-1; D possibly corresponds to TRBD1 (5 bases). Germline V lookup: CDR1 SGHNT, CDR2 YYREEE (reference sequence). This CDR3 spans 16 amino acids. Trimming cost V 0 bases and J 0 bases, with 12 bases left between them. CDR3 loop: CASSLAAAGMNTEAFF. In DNA, the CDR3 is TGTGCCAGCAGCTTGGCCGCGGCAGGGATGAACACTGAAGCTTTCTTT.

This chain uses TRBV7-9 with TRBJ1-2; D not certain. The CDR3 contains 13 residues. V was cut by 3 bases and J by 8 bases, with 13 bases left in between. CDR1 is SEHNR, CDR2 FQNEAQ, per germline (reference sequence). CDR3 in DNA: TGTGCCAGCAGCTTCCTAGACCTCGAGGGCTACACCTTC. Amino acid sequence: CASSFLDLEGYTF.

V and J are TRBV6-5 and TRBJ1-1; D gene ambiguous. In germline, CDR1 is MNHEY, CDR2 SVGAGI. Trimming removed 0 bases from V and 5 bases from J, with 13 bases in between. The CDR3 runs to 15 residues. The CDR3 DNA reads as TGTGCCAGCAGTTACTCGACAAGGAGGATAACTGAAGCTTTCTTT. Protein: CASSYSTRRITEAFF.

This chain joins TRBV7-3 and TRBJ1-2; 11 bases are shared with TRBD1. J was trimmed by 3 bases and V by 0 bases; bases with no gene match: 15. Germline assignment: CDR1 SGHTA and CDR2 FQGTGA. This CDR3 spans 20 amino acids. CDR3 region: CASSLTPISGTGGWDYGYTF. In DNA form, the CDR3 reads TGTGCCAGCAGCTTAACCCCTATCTCCGGGACAGGGGGGTGGGACTATGGCTACACCTTC.

J is TRBJ1-1 and V is TRBV7-3; TRBD1 aligns across 10 bases. Germline loops: CDR1 SGHTA, CDR2 FQGTGA. This CDR3 region has 13 residues. Losses at the gene ends were 3 bases for V and 8 bases for J; bases not matched to a gene: 3. The CDR3 bases are TGTGCCAGCAGCTTCGACAGGGGGCGCGAAGCTTTCTTT. Translated: CASSFDRGREAFF.

The rearrangement uses TRBV2 and TRBJ2-7, with TRBD2 matching over 8 bases. The CDR3 loop spans 13 amino acids. Germline values: CDR1 SNHLY, CDR2 FYNNEI. V was clipped by 10 bases and J by 2 bases; unmatched bases: 7. The DNA for the CDR3 is TGTGCCACCGCGGGGGGTGAGACCTACGAGCAGTACTTC. Residues: CATAGGETYEQYF.

This clone was seen a single time. This chain uses TRBV7-2 with TRBJ2-7; D ambiguous. The CDR3 spans 14 residues. Germline V gene sequence: CDR1 SGHTA, CDR2 FQGNSA. Trimming removed 0 bases at V and 0 bases at J, with 6 bases between. The CDR3 spells CASSLARGSYEQYF. CDR3 DNA sequence: TGTGCCAGCAGCTTAGCGCGCGGCTCCTACGAGCAGTACTTC.

The chain combines TRBV6-1 with TRBJ2-1, with TRBD2 matching 8 bases. The germline gives CDR1 MNHNS, CDR2 SASEGT. The CDR3 spans 15 residues. The V gene end was trimmed by 2 bases and the J gene end by 3 bases; junction bases not matched to a gene: 3. The DNA for the CDR3 is TGTGCCAGCAGTGAACCGGGACTAGTCTACAATGAGCAGTTCTTC. Amino acid sequence: CASSEPGLVYNEQFF.

This chain uses TRBV6-5 with TRBJ1-2, with 7 bases fitting TRBD1. The V and J ends lost 6 bases and 0 bases, in that order; junction bases with no gene match: 7. CDR3 length: 15 amino acids. In germline, CDR1 is MNHEY, CDR2 SVGAGI. The CDR3 nucleotides are TGTGCCAGCAGCCTAAACCAGGGGGCTAACTATGGCTACACCTTC. It codes for CASSLNQGANYGYTF.

The V call is TRBV11-2, the J call TRBJ2-2, with 10 bases fitting TRBD1. Germline V gene sequence: CDR1 SGHAT, CDR2 FQNNGV. CDR3 length: 16 residues. Trimming removed 2 bases from V and 6 bases from J; junction bases left unmatched: 6. CDR3 bases: TGTGCCAGCAGCTTATCCGGGACAGGGGTAGCCGGGGAGCTGTTTTTT. It translates to CASSLSGTGVAGELFF.